One and the same sample provided the 12 T cell receptor beta chains below, sequenced in a study of blood T cell repertoires in COVID-19. Profiling relied on immunoSEQ multiplex PCR, and the TCRdb table lists in-frame clones only, not all of them. The table has some 120,000 clones, roughly 85% seen once. What was sequenced was peripheral blood. The source is a man aged 25 to 40 with acute or convalescent COVID-19.

As to this clone: At one boundary the junction diverges from the germline segment, which might be a read error. The chain joins TRBV12-3 or TRBV12-4 to TRBJ2-4; TRBD2 matches 8 bases. The CDR3 has 12 residues. The CDR3 sequence is CASSGSPGTRSF. As DNA, the CDR3 is TGTGCCAGCAGTGGCAGCCCCGGGACTAGGTCCTTC.

In its sample, this clone ranks as medium-sized (0.01 to 0.1%). The chain is built from TRBV30 and TRBJ2-2; D is perhaps TRBD2 (5 bases). Germline loops: CDR1 GTSNPN, CDR2 SVGIG (reference sequence). Trimming removed 3 bases at V and 4 bases at J, with 18 bases between. The CDR3 spans 16 residues. The CDR3 nucleotides are TGTGCCTGGAGAGATAGGGCGACCGCGGGCACCGGGGAGCTGTTTTTT. Its translation is CAWRDRATAGTGELFF. Combining the CDR3 with reference TRBV30 and TRBJ2-2 gives the whole variable domain SQTIHQWPATLVQPVGSPLSLECTVEGTSNPNLYWYRQAAGRGLQLLFYSVGIGQISSEVPQNLSASRPQDRQFILSSKKLLLSDSGFYLCAWRDRATAGTGELFFGEGSRLTVL.

The rearrangement links TRBV2 to TRBJ1-6; 12 bases are shared with TRBD1. Germline V gene lookup returns CDR1 SNHLY and CDR2 FYNNEI. The CDR3 contains 15 residues. V lost 6 bases to trimming and J lost 10 bases; unmatched junction nucleotides: 7. The CDR3 DNA reads as TGTGCCAGCAGGGCTACCGGGACAGGGGGCTCACCCCTCCACTTT. It specifies CASRATGTGGSPLHF.

This clone has a single count. This chain uses TRBV4-2 with TRBJ1-4; TRBD1 aligns across 8 bases. J was trimmed by 5 bases and V by 0 bases; bases with no gene match: 5. This CDR3 spans 16 amino acids. Germline CDR1 reads LGHNA; CDR2 reads YNFKEQ. CDR3 nucleotide sequence: TGTGCCAGCAGCCAAGATCAGGGGGCGGGAAATGAAAAACTGTTTTTT. Its protein is CASSQDQGAGNEKLFF.

V gene TRBV11-2 combines with J gene TRBJ1-6, with no clear D. CDR1 is SGHAT, CDR2 FQNNGV, per germline. Trimming left V 2 bases short and J 7 bases short, with 6 bases between. CDR3 size: 13 residues. DNA of the CDR3: TGTGCCAGCAGCTTATGGGAGAATTCACCCCTCCACTTT. Its translation is CASSLWENSPLHF.

The chain employs TRBV5-1 and TRBJ2-3; no firm D call. The CDR3 extends over 12 amino acids. V was trimmed by 3 bases and J by 8 bases, leaving 10 bases between them. Germline V CDR1 and CDR2: SGHRS, YFSETQ. CDR3 sequence (DNA): TGCGCCAGCAGCTCTGAAGAGGTTACGCAGTATTTT. Protein sequence: CASSSEEVTQYF.

The chain combines TRBV29-1 with TRBJ1-1; D not certain. The CDR3 spans 10 residues. The germline V gene encodes CDR1 SQVTM and CDR2 ANQGSEA. The V gene lost 3 bases and the J gene lost 8 bases, with 7 bases spanning the gap. Here the CDR3 DNA reads TGCAGCGTTGACGTCAGGGAAGCTTTCTTT. Its protein is CSVDVREAFF.

The CDR3 reads CASSSDRNTGELFF. In nucleotides, the CDR3 is TGTGCCAGCAGCTCGGACAGGAACACCGGGGAGCTGTTTTTT. The chain couples TRBV11-3 to TRBJ2-2, with a possible D match to TRBD1 (6 bases). CDR3 length: 14 amino acids. CDR1 and CDR2 (germline): SGHNT, YENEEA. Trimming shortened V by 4 bases and J by 1 base, and 7 bases separated the two germline ends.

The CDR3 DNA sequence: TGCAGTGCCAGCCCAGGGAATGAGCAGTTCTTC. Protein: CSASPGNEQFF. This chain uses TRBV20-1 with TRBJ2-1, with D perhaps TRBD1 (5 bases). The CDR3 has 11 amino acids. V was cut by 6 bases and J by 7 bases, with 10 bases left in between. Per the germline V gene, CDR1 is DFQATT and CDR2 is SNEGSKA (reference sequence).

The chain recombines TRBV7-9 with TRBJ1-3; D gene uncertain. This CDR3 region has 14 residues. Germline V gene sequence: CDR1 SEHNR, CDR2 FQNEAQ (reference sequence). The V end lost 5 bases, the J end lost 4 bases, and 12 bases lay between the germline ends. CDR3 residues: CASSQNQVGNTIYF. CDR3 in DNA: TGTGCCAGCAGCCAAAACCAGGTGGGAAACACCATATATTTT.

V and J are TRBV29-1 and TRBJ2-3; TRBD1 agrees at 8 bases. The germline CDR1 and CDR2 sequences are SQVTM and ANQGSEA. The CDR3 extends over 13 amino acids. V shed 6 bases, J shed 1 base, and the junction held 3 bases outside the gene matches. CDR3 amino acids: CSVTGVGTDTQYF. In DNA form, the CDR3 reads TGCAGCGTGACAGGGGTCGGCACAGATACGCAGTATTTT.

The rearrangement joins TRBV20-1 to TRBJ1-3; D remains unclear. Trimming stripped 6 bases from V and 3 bases from J, with 6 bases between. Germline V gives CDR1 DFQATT, CDR2 SNEGSKA (reference sequence). This CDR3 comprises 11 residues. CDR3 DNA sequence: TGCAGTGCCTTCTTTGGAAACACCATATATTTT. Its protein product is CSAFFGNTIYF.